This TCR beta chain was recorded in a study of T cell responses to AZD1222 COVID-19 vaccine. To note about this clone: Its antigen remains unidentified.

Profiled with immunoSEQ multiplex PCR; TCRdb holds only in-frame clones, not every one. The sample contains about 190,000 clones, 85% to 95% of which appear only once. Study-level findings and limits: Repertoires were sampled only after the peak T cell response. Of the AZD1222 recipients, only six or seven were seropositive at baseline.

Trimming removed 1 base at V and 0 bases at J, with 6 bases between. The CDR3 is made up of 15 amino acids. From germline, CDR1 is SGHAT and CDR2 FQNNGV. The sequencing used peripheral blood, collected on day 0 of AZD1222 vaccination. This sequence joins TRBV11-2 and TRBJ1-4; D is ambiguous. The source is an adult in good health. The CDR3 region has the DNA TGTGCCAGCAGCTTAGTGGGCTCAACTAATGAAAAACTGTTTTTT. Residues: CASSLVGSTNEKLFF.